A single sample gave rise to the 30 T cell receptor beta chains below, sequenced in a study of sequential checkpoint blockade in melanoma. Regarding treatment: randomized to nivolumab then ipilimumab (arm A) or the reverse (arm B). TCRdb's copy holds only in-frame clones and misses some; the assay was immunoSEQ multiplex PCR. The sample records tens of thousands of clones, about four fifths being singletons. The specimen was CD8+ T cells sorted from blood (inferred from file names), collected from a patient given nivolumab and ipilimumab in sequence. Receptors originate from a human donor with melanoma.

This chain joins TRBV7-8 and TRBJ1-3; D is ambiguous. V dropped 1 base and J dropped 4 bases, with 11 bases sitting between them. The CDR3 covers 15 residues. Germline loops: CDR1 SGHVS, CDR2 FQNEAQ. The CDR3, as DNA: TGTGCCAGCAGCTTAGACGTGGGCCTCGGAAACACCATATATTTT. Translated, it gives CASSLDVGLGNTIYF.

The chain uses TRBV5-6 and TRBJ1-3, with D perhaps matching TRBD1 (5 bases). Trimming pared 4 bases from V and 0 bases from J, leaving 11 bases between. The CDR3 extends over 15 amino acids. Germline V CDR1 and CDR2: SGHDT, YYEEEE. The CDR3 nucleotides read TGTGCCAGCAGCACGGGACTTTTCTCTGGAAACACCATATATTTT. This sequence encodes CASSTGLFSGNTIYF.

The chain combines TRBV5-1 with TRBJ1-2; 8 nucleotides align to TRBD1. The CDR3 runs 15 residues. Looked up from germline, CDR1 is SGHRS and CDR2 is YFSETQ. V was clipped by 4 bases and J by 2 bases; unmatched bases: 7. The chain's CDR3 is CASSPYRGTNYGYTF. The CDR3 DNA sequence: TGCGCCAGCAGCCCCTACAGGGGGACAAACTATGGCTACACCTTC.

V usage is TRBV2 and J usage is TRBJ2-7, with D unresolved. V was clipped by 4 bases and J by 1 base, with 5 bases between them. This CDR3 has 12 residues. Germline CDR1 and CDR2: SNHLY and FYNNEI. The DNA for the CDR3 is TGTGCCAGCAGTGCCCCATCCTACGAGCAGTACTTC. It codes for CASSAPSYEQYF.

V and J are TRBV5-6 and TRBJ2-2, with 7 bases lining up with TRBD1. The germline V gene has CDR1 SGHDT and CDR2 YYEEEE. This CDR3 contains 16 residues. Trimming took 0 bases from V and 3 from J; bases not matched to a gene: 5. CDR3 bases: TGTGCCAGCAGCTTGGAGGGGGCGCAGGACACCGGGGAGCTGTTTTTT. Protein sequence: CASSLEGAQDTGELFF.

This clone was seen a single time. J is TRBJ1-1 and V is TRBV6-7; 10 bases line up with TRBD1. TRBV6-7 is identified as an open reading frame with a role that is uncertain. The length of the CDR3 is 14 residues. The CDR3 DNA reads as TGTGCAAGTCCGGGACAGGGGACACACACTGAAGCTTTCTTT. Protein product: CASPGQGTHTEAFF.

The rearrangement uses TRBV5-8 and TRBJ2-5, with TRBD1 as a possible D gene (6 bases). The J call is uncertain, as TRBJ2-7 better fits the DNA end. The CDR3 contains 13 residues. The germline V gene has CDR1 SGHTS and CDR2 YDEGEE. CDR3 DNA sequence: TGTGCCAGCAGCTTGGGACAGGAAGGCGAGCAGTACTTC. Translation: CASSLGQEGEQYF.

The chain is built from TRBV7-8 and TRBJ1-2, with 8 bases identical to TRBD1. CDR1 and CDR2 (germline): SGHVS, FQNEAQ. The CDR3 has 15 amino acids. Losses at the gene ends were 5 bases for V and 1 base for J; bases not matched to a gene: 6. CDR3 sequence (DNA): TGTGCCAGCAGCACCAGGGGGCGACTTAACTATGGCTACACCTTC. Encoded protein: CASSTRGRLNYGYTF.

V is TRBV7-9 and J is TRBJ2-7, with D possibly TRBD1 on 5 matching bases. CDR1 SEHNR and CDR2 FQNEAQ come from the germline V gene (reference sequence). Trimming removed 4 bases from V and 6 bases from J, with 19 bases in between. The CDR3 loop spans 15 amino acids. The CDR3 loop reads CASSSDRISSREQYF. For the CDR3, the DNA is TGTGCCAGCAGCTCAGACAGAATTAGCTCGCGCGAGCAGTACTTC.

The V gene is TRBV13, the J gene TRBJ2-2; TRBD1 might be the D (6 bases). The germline V gene has CDR1 PRHDT and CDR2 FYEKMQ (reference sequence). The length of the CDR3 is 16 residues. The V gene lost 5 bases and the J gene lost 2 bases, with 15 bases spanning the gap. In DNA form, the CDR3 reads TGTGCCAGCAGCGCCTGGGGGCAGGGTAACACCGGGGAGCTGTTTTTT. The encoded protein is CASSAWGQGNTGELFF.

This rearrangement joins TRBV6-5 to TRBJ1-5; D remains unclear. CDR3 length: 14 amino acids. Trimming left V 2 bases short and J 0 bases short, with 5 bases between. Per the germline V gene, CDR1 is MNHEY and CDR2 is SVGAGI. The CDR3 DNA sequence: TGTGCCAGCAGTTACGGAGCTAGCAATCAGCCCCAGCATTTT. Translating it yields CASSYGASNQPQHF.

The chain links TRBV19 to TRBJ1-5; 8 positions match TRBD1. Trimming at V came to 5 bases and at J to 2 bases, leaving 11 bases not matched to a gene. The CDR3 covers 17 residues. CDR1 and CDR2 (germline): LNHDA, SQIVND (reference sequence). The CDR3 protein is CASSSRTGKRGNQPQHF. CDR3 bases: TGTGCCAGTAGTTCTAGGACAGGGAAACGAGGCAATCAGCCCCAGCATTTT.

V and J are TRBV4-2 and TRBJ2-7; D is perhaps TRBD2 (6 bases). Trimming cost V 0 bases and J 3 bases, with 12 bases left between them. The germline CDR1 and CDR2 sequences are LGHNA and YNFKEQ. The CDR3 is made up of 15 amino acids. CDR3 bases: TGTGCCAGCAGCCAAGAATCGGGAGTTCTCTACGAGCAGTACTTC. Protein: CASSQESGVLYEQYF.

The genes are TRBV4-1 and TRBJ2-7, with TRBD2 matching 8 bases. CDR1 is MGHRA and CDR2 is YSYEKL in the germline V gene. Germline trimming cut 3 bases from V and 0 bases from J; bases unmatched to any gene: 7. The CDR3 is 16 residues long. CDR3 bases: TGCGCCAGCAGCCAGGAACTAGCGGTAAGCTCCTACGAGCAGTACTTC. It codes for CASSQELAVSSYEQYF.

This clone was recorded only once. The rearrangement links TRBV9 to TRBJ1-1, with 7 positions matching TRBD1. The CDR3 length is 15 residues. In germline, CDR1 is SGDLS, CDR2 YYNGEE. V shed 1 base and J 5 bases; nucleotides not matched to a gene: 8. The CDR3 here is CASSVPEGAITEAFF. CDR3 bases: TGTGCCAGCAGCGTACCCGAGGGGGCTATAACTGAAGCTTTCTTT.

The J gene is TRBJ1-4, the V gene TRBV5-1; D is unresolved. The CDR3 contains 17 residues. With 1 base removed from V and 0 bases from J, the gap between germline ends came to 13 bases. The germline V gene has CDR1 SGHRS and CDR2 YFSETQ. DNA for the CDR3: TGCGCCAGCAGCTTGTATTATTGGGAGACAACTAATGAAAAACTGTTTTTT. Its translation: CASSLYYWETTNEKLFF.

In its sample, this clone was seen a few times. CDR3 nucleotides: TGTGCCAGCAGCTCCGCGGTATACGAGCAGTACTTC. This sequence encodes CASSSAVYEQYF. This chain uses TRBV7-9 with TRBJ2-7; D gene ambiguous. Trimming stripped 4 bases from V and 4 bases from J, with 8 bases between. There are 12 residues in the CDR3. Germline V gene data show CDR1 as SEHNR and CDR2 as FQNEAQ (reference sequence).

In its sample, this clone was seen once. The J gene is TRBJ2-1, the V gene TRBV9; 8 bases line up with TRBD1. The CDR3 totals 15 residues. Per the germline V gene, CDR1 is SGDLS and CDR2 is YYNGEE. Trimming at V came to 5 bases and at J to 4 bases, leaving 8 bases not matched to a gene. Here the CDR3 DNA reads TGTGCCAGCAGTCTTGACAGGGGTCCTTACAATGAGCAGTTCTTC. Amino acids: CASSLDRGPYNEQFF.

The chain has TRBV7-9 and TRBJ2-7, with D perhaps TRBD2 (7 bases). The V gene's germline CDR1 is SEHNR and CDR2 FQNEAQ (reference sequence). The CDR3 is 18 residues long. Trimming removed 2 bases at V and 2 bases at J, with 22 bases between. CDR3 amino acids: CASSLWGGKGGLTYEQYF. CDR3 in DNA: TGTGCCAGCAGCTTATGGGGGGGCAAGGGAGGACTAACCTACGAGCAGTACTTC.

The chain combines TRBV7-9 with TRBJ2-1; 14 bases align to TRBD2. In germline, CDR1 is SEHNR, CDR2 FQNEAQ (reference sequence). With 4 bases clipped from V and 4 bases from J, the junction kept 6 bases outside the gene matches. This CDR3 spans 17 amino acids. The CDR3 region is CASSSRTSGGSYNEQFF. The CDR3 DNA follows: TGTGCCAGCAGCTCTAGGACTAGCGGGGGGTCTTACAATGAGCAGTTCTTC.

The rearrangement uses TRBV9 and TRBJ2-7; 7 nucleotides agree with TRBD2. The V segment lost 2 bases and the J segment 5 bases; nucleotides outside the gene matches: 10. Germline CDR1 SGDLS, CDR2 YYNGEE. This CDR3 has 15 amino acids. CDR3 DNA: TGTGCCAGCAGCGTCGGGACTACCTCCGGGGACGAGCAGTACTTC. Translated: CASSVGTTSGDEQYF.

The V call is TRBV7-9, the J call TRBJ2-5; D is perhaps TRBD1 (6 bases). The CDR3 is 14 residues long. V dropped 1 base and J dropped 7 bases, with 13 bases sitting between them. Germline assignment: CDR1 SEHNR and CDR2 FQNEAQ (reference sequence). The CDR3 loop is CASSLEPSRGTQYF. For the CDR3, the DNA is TGTGCCAGCAGCTTAGAGCCGTCCAGGGGGACCCAGTACTTC.

The V call is TRBV4-3, the J call TRBJ1-4; D possibly corresponds to TRBD1 (6 bases). The CDR3 is 15 amino acids. CDR1 and CDR2 (germline): LGHNA, YSLEER. V lost 1 base, J lost 5 bases, and 11 bases lay in between. The CDR3, as DNA: TGCGCCAGCAGCCAAGTATGGGGGGGCAATGAAAAACTGTTTTTT. Its translation is CASSQVWGGNEKLFF.

This chain connects TRBV2 to TRBJ2-1; TRBD2 aligns across 9 bases. The CDR3 runs 16 residues. The V and J ends lost 2 bases and 11 bases, in that order; junction bases with no gene match: 13. The germline V gene encodes CDR1 SNHLY and CDR2 FYNNEI. The CDR3 loop is CASSETSGGFRSKQFF. The DNA of the CDR3 is TGTGCCAGCAGTGAAACCAGCGGGGGGTTCCGAAGTAAGCAGTTCTTC.

CDR3 in amino acids: CASSPSGSLNTEAFF. The CDR3 DNA follows: TGTGCCAGCAGTCCCTCAGGGTCATTGAACACTGAAGCTTTCTTT. The chain has TRBV27 and TRBJ1-1; D perhaps matches TRBD1 (5 bases). The CDR3 runs to 15 residues. Germline assignment: CDR1 MNHEY and CDR2 SMNVEV (reference sequence). V was trimmed by 5 bases and J by 0 bases, leaving 13 bases between them.

The chain combines TRBV9 with TRBJ2-7; tentative D call: TRBD2 (5 bases). The CDR3 is 14 amino acids. V dropped 0 bases and J dropped 2 bases, with 9 bases sitting between them. Germline CDR1 reads SGDLS; CDR2 reads YYNGEE. The CDR3 coding sequence is TGTGCCAGCAGCGTAGCTTTCGGGGCCTACGAGCAGTACTTC. This gives the protein CASSVAFGAYEQYF. The whole variable domain, filled in from reference TRBV9 and TRBJ2-7, reads DSGVTQTPKHLITATGQRVTLRCSPRSGDLSVYWYQQSLDQGLQFLIQYYNGEERAKGNILERFSAQQFPDLHSELNLSSLELGDSALYFCASSVAFGAYEQYFGPGTRLTVT.

V usage is TRBV28 and J usage is TRBJ2-7; TRBD1 matches 11 bases. The CDR3 spans 19 residues. Germline V gene lookup returns CDR1 MDHEN and CDR2 SYDVKM. The V gene end was trimmed by 1 base and the J gene end by 12 bases; junction bases not matched to a gene: 23. The CDR3 here is CASSLFVWGRGQGVDVWYF. CDR3 DNA sequence: TGTGCCAGCAGTTTATTTGTCTGGGGTAGGGGACAGGGGGTAGATGTGTGGTACTTC.

The chain has TRBV6-5 and TRBJ2-7, with D maybe TRBD2 (5 bases). Germline assignment: CDR1 MNHEY and CDR2 SVGAGI. CDR3 length: 14 residues. V lost 2 bases to trimming and J lost 3 bases, with 11 bases between them. The CDR3 spells CASSYGSGGYEQYF. The CDR3 DNA sequence: TGTGCCAGCAGTTACGGATCAGGAGGCTACGAGCAGTACTTC.

The CDR3 reads CACDRGGSTEAFF. CDR3 coding DNA: TGTGCCTGTGACAGGGGAGGGAGCACTGAAGCTTTCTTT. V gene TRBV30 combines with J gene TRBJ1-1; 8 bases match TRBD1. The CDR3 extends over 13 amino acids. The trim removed 6 bases at V and 4 bases at J, leaving 7 bases unmatched. Germline-derived CDR1 and CDR2 are GTSNPN and SVGIG (reference sequence).

The chain has TRBV29-1 and TRBJ2-7; D is possibly TRBD1 (6 bases). This CDR3 spans 16 amino acids. The germline V and J ends were trimmed by 5 bases and 3 bases, with 23 bases remaining between them. Germline-derived CDR1 and CDR2 are SQVTM and ANQGSEA. CDR3 residues: CSVWGTGAVGGYEQYF. The CDR3 DNA sequence: TGCAGCGTTTGGGGCACCGGGGCCGTAGGGGGCTACGAGCAGTACTTC.